One and the same sample provided the 27 T cell receptor beta chains below, sequenced in a study of identical twins. TCRdb re-called the 5' RACE reads with MiXCR, one entry per CDR3 protein. The sample consists of a few hundred thousand distinct CDR3 sequences, 6% to 7% of them appearing once. The sample also formed part of further work on T cells expressing NK-cell markers.

Sequenced: CD8+ T cells sorted from blood. The receptors derive from a woman under 30 in good health.

The chain couples TRBV5-5 to TRBJ2-3; D possibly corresponds to TRBD2 (5 bases). The CDR3 sequence is 16 residues long. Trimming shortened V by 5 bases and J by 2 bases, and 18 bases separated the two germline ends. Germline V lookup: CDR1 SGHKS, CDR2 YYEKEE (reference sequence). The CDR3 DNA sequence: TGTGCCAGCAGGATTGGTGAGGGATGGGCCACAGATACGCAGTATTTT. It codes for CASRIGEGWATDTQYF.

Within the sample, this clonotype is large. This chain uses TRBV7-2 with TRBJ2-7, with 7 bases identical to TRBD2. Germline CDR1 reads SGHTA; CDR2 reads FQGNSA. CDR3 size: 15 residues. V lost 0 bases and J lost 4; bases outside the gene matches: 6. CDR3 nucleotides: TGTGCCAGCAGCTTAGCGCGTCTAGCGGTATACGAGCAGTACTTC. Amino acid sequence: CASSLARLAVYEQYF.

The chain combines TRBV4-2 with TRBJ2-1; either TRBD1 or TRBD2 may supply D (5 bases each). Germline lookup yields CDR1 LGHNA and CDR2 YNFKEQ. V was clipped by 6 bases and J by 0 bases, with 9 bases between them. The CDR3 spans 14 residues. CDR3 residues: CASRGESSYNEQFF. In DNA form, the CDR3 reads TGTGCCAGCAGGGGGGAAAGCTCCTACAATGAGCAGTTCTTC.

This clonotype was counted only a few times. This chain uses TRBV5-6 with TRBJ1-5; 10 nucleotides agree with TRBD1. The CDR3 totals 15 residues. From germline, CDR1 is SGHDT and CDR2 YYEEEE. V shed 4 bases, J shed 7 bases, and the junction held 8 bases outside the gene matches. CDR3 amino acids: CASSEGTGVRQPQHF. The CDR3 nucleotides read TGTGCCAGCAGCGAAGGGACAGGGGTCCGGCAGCCCCAGCATTTT.

This clonotype was recorded a few times. The V call is TRBV14, the J call TRBJ2-2; 7 bases line up with TRBD1. The CDR3 sequence is 20 residues long. Germline CDR1 and CDR2: SGHDN and FVKESK. J gave up 3 bases and V 0 bases, and 16 bases lay outside the gene matches. The CDR3 region is CASSQDRTVTGSLDTGELFF. In nucleotides, the CDR3 is TGTGCCAGCAGCCAAGACCGAACCGTGACAGGGTCCCTTGACACCGGGGAGCTGTTTTTT. The full variable domain, completed using reference TRBV14 and TRBJ2-2, is EAGVTQFPSHSVIEKGQTVTLRCDPISGHDNLYWYRRVMGKEIKFLLHFVKESKQDESGMPNNRFLAERTGGTYSTLKVQPAELEDSGVYFCASSQDRTVTGSLDTGELFFGEGSRLTVL.

This clonotype showed up many times. The junction and the germline gene differ at one end; a read error may be behind it. The gene calls are TRBV5-6 and TRBJ2-7; a possible D gene is TRBD1 (6 bases). This CDR3 has 13 amino acids. Germline V gives CDR1 SGHDT, CDR2 YYEEEE. CDR3 region: CASIRPGTTRSAF. The CDR3 DNA reads as TGTGCCAGCATCCGGCCTGGGACAACCCGATCCGCGTTC. Full variable domain (remainder filled in from reference TRBV5-6 and TRBJ2-7): DAGVTQSPTHLIKTRGQQVTLRCSPKSGHDTVSWYQQALGQGPQFIFQYYEEEERQRGNFPDRFSGHQFPNYSSELNVNALLLGDSALYLCASIRPGTTRSAFGPGTRLTVT.

This clonotype was found many times. The V call is TRBV25-1, the J call TRBJ2-7, with TRBD1 as a possible D gene (5 bases). The length of the CDR3 is 16 residues. Between the trimmed V and J ends, which lost 4 bases and 3 bases, there was a span of 19 bases. CDR1 and CDR2 from the germline V gene are MGHDK and SYGVNS. This CDR3 is CASSGEDPWGYYEQYF. The CDR3 nucleotides read TGTGCCAGCAGTGGAGAGGACCCGTGGGGCTACTACGAGCAGTACTTC.

This clonotype was detected many times. The V and J genes are TRBV7-9 and TRBJ2-1, with 11 positions matching TRBD2. The CDR3 contains 16 residues. Germline values: CDR1 SEHNR, CDR2 FQNEAQ (reference sequence). The trim removed 4 bases at V and 2 bases at J, leaving 4 bases unmatched. CDR3 amino acids: CASSSPGLAAYNEQFF. CDR3 in DNA: TGTGCCAGCAGCTCCCCGGGACTAGCGGCCTACAATGAGCAGTTCTTC.

In DNA, the CDR3 is TGTGCCAGCAGCTTAGACCTTGGCACTGAAGCTTTCTTT. Protein: CASSLDLGTEAFF. The rearrangement uses TRBV7-7 and TRBJ1-1; D gene unclear. In germline, CDR1 is SSHAT, CDR2 FNYEAQ (reference sequence). This CDR3 comprises 13 residues. Between the trimmed V and J ends, which lost 1 base and 4 bases, there was a span of 7 bases.

The chain carries TRBV2 and TRBJ2-2, with unresolved D. Germline CDR1 SNHLY, CDR2 FYNNEI. Trimming cost V 7 bases and J 0 bases, with 9 bases left between them. The length of the CDR3 is 14 residues. The CDR3 bases are TGTGCCAGCATGGTCGGGTCGAACACCGGGGAGCTGTTTTTT. Translating it yields CASMVGSNTGELFF.

This clonotype came up a few times. The chain uses TRBV7-8 and TRBJ2-3, with D possibly matching TRBD1 (5 bases). The V gene lost 1 base and the J gene lost 2 bases, with 13 bases spanning the gap. Germline lookup yields CDR1 SGHVS and CDR2 FQNEAQ. This CDR3 comprises 16 residues. CDR3 sequence reads: CASSLETPGLTDTQYF. The CDR3 DNA sequence: TGTGCCAGCAGCTTAGAGACGCCAGGGCTCACAGATACGCAGTATTTT.

The chain combines TRBV27 with TRBJ2-7, with TRBD2 matching 11 bases. CDR3 length equals 15 residues. With V trimmed by 7 bases and J by 0 bases, 5 bases remained unmatched. CDR1 MNHEY and CDR2 SMNVEV come from the germline V gene (reference sequence). For the CDR3, the DNA is TGTGCCAGCATCGGGACTAGCGGATACTCCTACGAGCAGTACTTC. It yields the protein CASIGTSGYSYEQYF.

This clonotype was seen more than once but under ten times. The rearrangement links TRBV15 to TRBJ2-1, with 8 bases lining up with TRBD2. CDR3 length: 16 residues. The germline V gene has CDR1 LNHNV and CDR2 YYDKDF (reference sequence). The V segment lost 3 bases and the J segment 6 bases; nucleotides outside the gene matches: 10. In DNA, the CDR3 is TGTGCCACCAGCAGGAGACGGGGGGGCGTTTCCAATGAGCAGTTCTTC. It translates to CATSRRRGGVSNEQFF.

This clonotype was recorded a few times. The V and J genes are TRBV5-1 and TRBJ1-2, with 7 nucleotides matching TRBD1. V lost 7 bases and J lost 8; bases outside the gene matches: 14. The CDR3 is 14 amino acids. Per germline, CDR1 SGHRS and CDR2 YFSETQ. The CDR3 is CASRPSGTVNGYTF. CDR3 DNA sequence: TGCGCCAGCCGACCCTCCGGGACAGTAAACGGCTACACCTTC.

J is TRBJ2-1 and V is TRBV4-3; 7 bases agree with TRBD2. With 0 bases clipped from V and 6 bases from J, the junction kept 11 bases outside the gene matches. Germline V gene lookup returns CDR1 LGHNA and CDR2 YSLEER. The CDR3 runs to 17 residues. In nucleotides, the CDR3 is TGCGCCAGCAGCCAAGATCTAGGAGGGAGGGCCCGCAATGAGCAGTTCTTC. This sequence encodes CASSQDLGGRARNEQFF.

This clonotype was observed at least ten times. The chain combines TRBV3-1 with TRBJ2-1, with D possibly TRBD2 on 6 matching bases. The germline CDR1 and CDR2 sequences are LGHDT and YNNKEL (reference sequence). Trimming removed 4 bases at V and 7 bases at J, with 11 bases between. The CDR3 is made up of 13 amino acids. The CDR3 spells CASSLSGRNEQFF. For the CDR3, the DNA is TGTGCCAGCAGCCTTAGCGGTCGTAATGAGCAGTTCTTC.

The chain joins TRBV20-1 to TRBJ2-7; TRBD2 aligns across 7 bases. The CDR3 loop spans 15 amino acids. The trim removed 2 bases at V and 4 bases at J, leaving 11 bases unmatched. Germline V gene sequence: CDR1 DFQATT, CDR2 SNEGSKA (reference sequence). CDR3 residues: CSARPLGRVGYEQYF. The CDR3 DNA is TGCAGTGCTAGACCCTTGGGGAGGGTGGGATACGAGCAGTACTTC.

The chain links TRBV27 to TRBJ2-7; 7 bases agree with TRBD2. This CDR3 spans 16 amino acids. V shed 5 bases and J 0 bases; nucleotides not matched to a gene: 10. CDR1 MNHEY and CDR2 SMNVEV come from the germline V gene (reference sequence). The CDR3 coding sequence is TGTGCCAGCAGTCCCATTGGGGGGGATCCCTCCTACGAGCAGTACTTC. Its protein is CASSPIGGDPSYEQYF.

This clonotype has ten or more counts. This chain links TRBV5-1 with TRBJ2-2; TRBD1 aligns across 9 bases. The CDR3 is 15 residues long. V gave up 2 bases and J gave up 5 bases; unmatched junction bases: 4. Germline V gene sequence: CDR1 SGHRS, CDR2 YFSETQ. CDR3 DNA sequence: TGCGCCAGCAGCTTAACAGGGGGCGAGACCGGGGAGCTGTTTTTT. Translating gives CASSLTGGETGELFF.

This clonotype was counted between two and nine times. The J gene is TRBJ1-5, the V gene TRBV12-3 or TRBV12-4; no clear D gene. The CDR3 runs 11 residues. V was trimmed by 5 bases and J by 10 bases, leaving 9 bases between them. CDR3 protein: CASSQLGPQHF. The CDR3 DNA sequence: TGTGCCAGCAGTCAGTTAGGTCCCCAGCATTTT.

This chain uses TRBV4-3 with TRBJ2-3, with D unresolved. The length of the CDR3 is 17 residues. Germline V CDR1 and CDR2: LGHNA, YSLEER. V shed 0 bases and J shed 0 bases, with 13 bases lying between them. The CDR3 DNA reads TGCGCCAGCAGCCAAGATTTGACCACCCCTAGCACAGATACGCAGTATTTT. Its protein product is CASSQDLTTPSTDTQYF.

This clonotype was seen a handful of times. The chain is built from TRBV12-3 or TRBV12-4 and TRBJ2-1, with D hard to call. This CDR3 is built from 13 residues. V dropped 6 bases and J dropped 6 bases, with 12 bases sitting between them. The CDR3 reads CASSPGSLNEQFF. As DNA, the CDR3 is TGTGCCAGCAGCCCCGGCTCACTCAATGAGCAGTTCTTC.

The chain combines TRBV7-6 with TRBJ1-2, with a possible D match to TRBD1 (6 bases). Trimming took off 3 bases at V and 6 bases at J, with 17 bases between the two ends. This CDR3 has 15 amino acids. Per germline, CDR1 SGHVS and CDR2 FNYEAQ. Here the CDR3 reads CASSFGSGTTHGYTF. CDR3 DNA sequence: TGTGCCAGCAGCTTCGGCTCCGGGACAACCCATGGCTACACCTTC.

This clonotype appeared many times. The chain links TRBV4-3 to TRBJ2-3; D may be TRBD2 (5 bases). Germline V gives CDR1 LGHNA, CDR2 YSLEER. V dropped 3 bases and J dropped 5 bases, with 12 bases sitting between them. This CDR3 has 14 amino acids. Here the CDR3 reads CASSHFFGVDTQYF. CDR3 sequence (DNA): TGCGCCAGCAGCCACTTTTTCGGGGTAGATACGCAGTATTTT.

This clonotype was picked up many times. The J gene is TRBJ2-1, the V gene TRBV12-3 or TRBV12-4, with TRBD1 identical over 8 bases. The V and J ends lost 6 bases and 2 bases, in that order; junction bases with no gene match: 3. This CDR3 has 14 residues. Here the CDR3 DNA reads TGTGCCAGCAGCCCGGACAGGGCCTACAATGAGCAGTTCTTC. Protein sequence: CASSPDRAYNEQFF.

This clonotype was recorded a few times. The V gene is TRBV30, the J gene TRBJ1-2; 8 nucleotides agree with TRBD1. The CDR3 is made up of 14 amino acids. CDR1 and CDR2 (germline): GTSNPN, SVGIG (reference sequence). Losses at the gene ends were 5 bases for V and 2 bases for J; bases not matched to a gene: 7. The CDR3 loop reads CAWVGDRQNYGYTF. CDR3 nucleotide sequence: TGTGCCTGGGTAGGGGACAGGCAGAACTATGGCTACACCTTC.

V and J are TRBV4-3 and TRBJ2-5, with 10 bases fitting TRBD2. Germline V lookup: CDR1 LGHNA, CDR2 YSLEER. Trimming removed 4 bases from V and 10 bases from J; junction bases left unmatched: 9. This CDR3 has 14 residues. In DNA form, the CDR3 reads TGCGCCAGCAGCCCCCGGACCAGCGGGGGGGACCAGTACTTC. Translated: CASSPRTSGGDQYF.